This T cell receptor (beta chain) emerged from a study of T cell responses to AZD1222 COVID-19 vaccine. Study findings and constraints: Following two doses of AZD1222, Spike-specific TCR breadth and depth rose. Regions left unmutated in variants are reportedly the target of nearly half of spike-specific TCRs. White British people made up most donors, females outnumbered males, and clonal diversity was possibly underestimated.

A word on this clone: The antigen is undetermined.

Here immunoSEQ multiplex PCR was the method, and the copy in TCRdb shows in-frame clones only, minus some. The sample holds about 110,000 clones, roughly nine tenths seen once. The germline V gene encodes CDR1 SGHVS and CDR2 FQNEAQ. V dropped 4 bases and J dropped 4; count of bases not matched to a gene: 10. This CDR3 has 18 residues. The sample in question was peripheral blood, obtained on day 0 of AZD1222 vaccination. The sequence was collected from an adult in good health. The chain has TRBV7-8 and TRBJ2-5; 15 nucleotides align to TRBD2. The CDR3 spells CASSSYGLAGGPGETQYF. The CDR3 DNA reads as TGTGCCAGCAGCTCTTACGGACTAGCGGGGGGGCCTGGAGAGACCCAGTACTTC.